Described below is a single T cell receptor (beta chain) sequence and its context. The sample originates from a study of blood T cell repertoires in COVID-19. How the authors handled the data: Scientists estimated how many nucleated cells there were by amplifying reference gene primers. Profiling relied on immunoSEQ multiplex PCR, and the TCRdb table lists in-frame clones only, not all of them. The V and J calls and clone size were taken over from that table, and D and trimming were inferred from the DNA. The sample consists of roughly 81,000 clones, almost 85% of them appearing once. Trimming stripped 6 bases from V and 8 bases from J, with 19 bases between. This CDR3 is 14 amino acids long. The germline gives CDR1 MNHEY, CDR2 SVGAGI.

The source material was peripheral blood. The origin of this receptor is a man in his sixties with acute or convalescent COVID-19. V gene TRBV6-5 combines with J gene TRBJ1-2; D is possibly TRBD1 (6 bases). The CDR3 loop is CASRTDRLWKGYTF. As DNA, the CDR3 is TGTGCCAGCAGGACGGACAGATTATGGAAGGGCTACACCTTC.